One and the same sample provided the 25 T cell receptor beta chains below, sequenced in a study of shared clonotypes between healthy human individuals. TCRdb's copy holds only in-frame clones and misses some; the assay was immunoSEQ multiplex PCR. The sample has a few hundred thousand clones, around three quarters seen once. Sequenced: PBMCs. Source of these receptors: a woman aged 35 to 49 in good health. Some clones in this sample may be carry-over from other donors' samples.

The genes are TRBV12-5 and TRBJ2-1; 8 bases agree with TRBD2. The germline CDR1 and CDR2 sequences are LGHNT and FRNRAP. Trimming cost V 10 bases and J 7 bases; bases outside gene matches: 15. The CDR3 spans 15 residues. The chain's CDR3 is CATQRGTRVCNEQFF. For the CDR3, the DNA is TGTGCTACCCAGCGGGGGACTAGGGTTTGTAATGAGCAGTTCTTC.

A note on this clone: A far larger clone is off by one base, so a read error is likely. The chain joins TRBV15 to TRBJ2-7; a weak D match, TRBD1 (5 bases). This CDR3 is 14 amino acids long. Germline CDR1 LNHNV, CDR2 YYDKDF (reference sequence). The V and J ends lost 1 base and 3 bases respectively, with 10 bases between them. The CDR3 nucleotides are TGTGCCACCAGCAGAGCCTGGACATACTACGAGCAGTACTTC. The encoded protein is CATSRAWTYYEQYF.

The rearrangement joins TRBV28 to TRBJ2-3, with D hard to call. The V end lost 8 bases, the J end lost 4 bases, and 13 bases lay between the germline ends. CDR1 and CDR2 from the germline V gene are MDHEN and SYDVKM. The CDR3 has 13 amino acids. CDR3 residues: CASETLFADTQYF. The CDR3 DNA sequence: TGTGCCAGCGAGACTCTCTTCGCAGATACGCAGTATTTT.

This clone was detected a few times. The genes are TRBV4-3 and TRBJ2-2; the match to TRBD2 covers 9 bases. This CDR3 comprises 14 residues. With 4 bases clipped from V and 4 bases from J, the junction kept 1 base outside the gene matches. Per the germline V gene, CDR1 is LGHNA and CDR2 is YSLEER. In DNA form, the CDR3 reads TGCGCCAGCAGCCGGACTAGCGCCACCGGGGAGCTGTTTTTT. As protein: CASSRTSATGELFF.

The chain joins TRBV29-1 to TRBJ2-3; no firm D call. CDR3 length equals 14 residues. V was shortened by 5 bases and J by 0 bases, with 12 bases between the two germline ends. Looked up from germline, CDR1 is SQVTM and CDR2 is ANQGSEA. The CDR3 loop reads CSVNDVYSTDTQYF. As DNA, the CDR3 is TGCAGCGTTAACGACGTTTATAGCACAGATACGCAGTATTTT.

V is TRBV5-5 and J is TRBJ2-7; tentatively, D is TRBD1 (6 bases). Germline loops: CDR1 SGHKS, CDR2 YYEKEE (reference sequence). The V end lost 2 bases, the J end lost 5 bases, and 17 bases lay between the germline ends. This CDR3 is 15 amino acids long. This chain's CDR3 is CASSFGAGAIDEQYF. CDR3 DNA: TGTGCCAGCAGCTTTGGTGCAGGGGCTATCGACGAGCAGTACTTC.

V gene TRBV5-1 combines with J gene TRBJ2-1; 10 nucleotides align to TRBD2. The CDR3 covers 17 residues. Losses at the gene ends were 0 bases for V and 0 bases for J; bases not matched to a gene: 3. The germline gives CDR1 SGHRS, CDR2 YFSETQ. For the CDR3, the DNA is TGCGCCAGCAGCTTGGGGACTAGCGGAAACTCCTACAATGAGCAGTTCTTC. Amino acid sequence: CASSLGTSGNSYNEQFF.

V gene TRBV10-3 combines with J gene TRBJ2-1; 7 nucleotides align to TRBD2. The CDR3 consists of 15 residues. J was trimmed by 0 bases and V by 6 bases; bases with no gene match: 5. Germline V gives CDR1 ENHRY, CDR2 SYGVKD. The CDR3 bases are TGTGCCATCAGGGAACTAGCGAGCTCCTACAATGAGCAGTTCTTC. Translation gives CAIRELASSYNEQFF.

This clone appeared a few times. The chain employs TRBV7-9 and TRBJ2-5; 11 nucleotides match TRBD2. The DNA matches TRBJ2-7 better at its end, which makes the J call doubtful. Per germline, CDR1 SEHNR and CDR2 FQNEAQ (reference sequence). The CDR3 runs 16 residues. The DNA for the CDR3 is TGTGCCAGCAGAGGTACCGGGACTAGCGGTTCCTACGAGCAGTACTTC. This encodes CASRGTGTSGSYEQYF.

As to this clone: A far larger clone is just one base off, so this is likely a read error. This chain uses TRBV6-5 with TRBJ2-7; D is perhaps TRBD2 (6 bases). Germline V gene data show CDR1 as MNHEY and CDR2 as SVGAGI. The CDR3 covers 14 residues. The CDR3 sequence: CASRVAELSCEQYF. CDR3 nucleotide sequence: TGTGCCAGCAGGGTAGCGGAGCTATCCTGCGAGCAGTACTTC.

The rearrangement links TRBV19 to TRBJ1-5; D is perhaps TRBD1 (6 bases). Trimming stripped 5 bases from V and 4 bases from J, with 18 bases between. The CDR3 sequence is 16 residues long. Germline V gene sequence: CDR1 LNHDA, CDR2 SQIVND (reference sequence). In DNA, the CDR3 is TGTGCCAGTAGTTCCCAGGGGTCGGAGGTTAATCAGCCCCAGCATTTT. Amino acid sequence: CASSSQGSEVNQPQHF.

This clone occurred a few times. J is TRBJ2-1 and V is TRBV27; no reliable D call. The CDR3 is 14 amino acids. Germline V gives CDR1 MNHEY, CDR2 SMNVEV (reference sequence). V was shortened by 3 bases and J by 0 bases, with 6 bases between the two germline ends. CDR3 protein: CASSFSLSYNEQFF. CDR3 bases: TGTGCCAGCAGTTTCTCGCTCTCCTACAATGAGCAGTTCTTC.

V and J are TRBV5-5 and TRBJ1-4, with a weak D call TRBD1 (5 bases). The germline V gene has CDR1 SGHKS and CDR2 YYEKEE (reference sequence). This CDR3 region has 15 residues. V lost 4 bases, J lost 7 bases, and 17 bases lay in between. The CDR3 protein is CASSGVRGGGEKLFF. CDR3 DNA: TGTGCCAGCAGCGGGGTTAGGGGCGGTGGTGAAAAACTGTTTTTT.

The chain has TRBV6-5 and TRBJ1-3; D possibly corresponds to TRBD1 (5 bases). Germline V gene data show CDR1 as MNHEY and CDR2 as SVGAGI. The CDR3 consists of 15 residues. The V end lost 3 bases, the J end lost 0 bases, and 9 bases lay between the germline ends. This CDR3 is CASSYTGPSGNTIYF. In nucleotides, the CDR3 is TGTGCCAGCAGTTATACAGGCCCCTCTGGAAACACCATATATTTT.

The rearrangement links TRBV4-1 to TRBJ2-7, with D tentatively TRBD1 (5 bases). Looked up from germline, CDR1 is MGHRA and CDR2 is YSYEKL. The V gene lost 1 base and the J gene lost 1 base, with 17 bases spanning the gap. This CDR3 has 17 amino acids. The CDR3 coding sequence is TGCGCCAGCAGCCAAGTTCTGATAGACAGCAGATCCTACGAGCAGTACTTC. Its translation is CASSQVLIDSRSYEQYF.

The rearrangement joins TRBV11-2 to TRBJ2-1; D gene ambiguous. Trimming removed 5 bases from V and 0 bases from J, with 8 bases in between. The CDR3 length is 14 residues. The germline V gene has CDR1 SGHAT and CDR2 FQNNGV. As DNA, the CDR3 is TGTGCCAGCAGCCAGATGGGCTCCTACAATGAGCAGTTCTTC. Amino acid sequence: CASSQMGSYNEQFF.

The V and J genes are TRBV5-1 and TRBJ2-7; 7 bases align to TRBD1. The ends lost 4 bases at V and 0 bases at J; junction bases unmatched: 4. CDR3 length: 14 residues. Per germline, CDR1 SGHRS and CDR2 YFSETQ. The CDR3 region is CASSLGTDSYEQYF. Written as DNA, the CDR3 is TGCGCCAGCAGCCTAGGGACAGACTCCTACGAGCAGTACTTC.

As for this clone: Being one base from a much bigger clone, this may be a read error. Other DNA sequences in this specimen translate into the identical CDR3. The rearrangement joins TRBV28 to TRBJ1-2; tentative D call: TRBD1 (5 bases). Deletions cut 6 bases from V and 5 bases from J, with 10 bases between. This CDR3 spans 12 amino acids. Germline V lookup: CDR1 MDHEN, CDR2 SYDVKM. The CDR3 reads CASSLKGYGYTF. DNA for the CDR3: TGTGCCAGCAGCTTGAAGGGGTATGGCTACACCTTC.

The chain joins TRBV5-6 to TRBJ1-4, with D maybe TRBD1 (5 bases). The CDR3 length is 15 residues. Germline CDR1 and CDR2: SGHDT and YYEEEE. Trimming took 1 base from V and 2 from J, leaving 9 bases between them. In DNA, the CDR3 is TGTGCCAGCAGCTTGTGGGGCGTTACTAATGAAAAACTGTTTTTT. This encodes CASSLWGVTNEKLFF. The full variable domain, in which reference TRBV5-6 and TRBJ1-4 provide the parts outside the CDR3, is DAGVTQSPTHLIKTRGQQVTLRCSPKSGHDTVSWYQQALGQGPQFIFQYYEEEERQRGNFPDRFSGHQFPNYSSELNVNALLLGDSALYLCASSLWGVTNEKLFFGSGTQLSVL.

This clone was seen repeatedly, ten times or more. The chain has TRBV28 and TRBJ2-6; the D gene could be TRBD1 or TRBD2 (5 bases each). The ends were cut back, 5 bases at V and 0 bases at J, with 11 bases in the middle. Germline V gene sequence: CDR1 MDHEN, CDR2 SYDVKM. The length of the CDR3 is 16 residues. CDR3 sequence: CASSPGTASGANVLTF. CDR3 sequence (DNA): TGTGCCAGCAGTCCCGGGACGGCCTCTGGGGCCAACGTCCTGACTTTC.

This clone was seen just once. The chain recombines TRBV19 with TRBJ2-6; D is unresolved. The CDR3 totals 16 residues. CDR1 and CDR2 (germline): LNHDA, SQIVND (reference sequence). V was pared by 8 bases and J by 0 bases, with 14 bases between. In nucleotides, the CDR3 is TGTGCCAGTCTTTCCAGGTTCTCCTCTGGGGCCAACGTCCTGACTTTC. Amino acids: CASLSRFSSGANVLTF.

This clone was observed once. This rearrangement joins TRBV5-4 to TRBJ2-7; the match to TRBD2 covers 12 bases. J was trimmed by 2 bases and V by 5 bases; bases with no gene match: 2. The V gene's germline CDR1 is SGHNT and CDR2 YYREEE (reference sequence). The CDR3 runs 14 residues. The CDR3 DNA reads as TGTGCCAGCAGACTAGCGGGAGGACCCTACGAGCAGTACTTC. Translated, it gives CASRLAGGPYEQYF.

This clone was seen a handful of times. The chain links TRBV20-1 to TRBJ1-1; no clear D gene. Germline-derived CDR1 and CDR2 are DFQATT and SNEGSKA (reference sequence). This CDR3 comprises 10 residues. V lost 5 bases and J lost 4, with 5 bases in between. Here the CDR3 DNA reads TGCAGTGCTCAAGGCACTGAAGCTTTCTTT. Amino acid sequence: CSAQGTEAFF.

The CDR3 region is CASSWSGADQETQYF. The CDR3 DNA reads TGTGCCAGCTCTTGGTCAGGGGCGGACCAAGAGACCCAGTACTTC. This chain joins TRBV7-6 and TRBJ2-5, with D possibly matching TRBD1 (6 bases). Trimming left V 8 bases short and J 0 bases short, with 16 bases between. CDR1 and CDR2 (germline): SGHVS, FNYEAQ. CDR3 length: 15 amino acids.

This sequence joins TRBV7-9 and TRBJ2-5; D is ambiguous. V was pared by 2 bases and J by 2 bases, with 9 bases between. The CDR3 contains 14 residues. CDR1 and CDR2 from the germline V gene are SEHNR and FQNEAQ (reference sequence). CDR3 sequence (DNA): TGTGCCAGCAGCTTAACGGGCACGCAAGAGACCCAGTACTTC. Translation: CASSLTGTQETQYF. The full variable domain, in which reference TRBV7-9 and TRBJ2-5 provide the parts outside the CDR3, is DTGVSQNPRHKITKRGQNVTFRCDPISEHNRLYWYRQTLGQGPEFLTYFQNEAQLEKSRLLSDRFSAERPKGSFSTLEIQRTEQGDSAMYLCASSLTGTQETQYFGPGTRLLVL.